This T cell receptor beta chain stems from a study of blood T cell repertoires in COVID-19. Study-level information: The origin of the acute and convalescent COVID-19 samples was the United States, Italy and Spain. In each case, the material was cDNA or gDNA derived from T cells, B-cell-depleted T cells, or PBMCs.

Original methodology: Reference gene primer amplification yielded estimated nucleated cell counts. Some clones are missing from TCRdb's copy, which holds only in-frame ones; the method was immunoSEQ multiplex PCR. V and J calls and clone size are given by that table; D and trimming were obtained from the DNA. The data hold roughly 180,000 clones, with roughly 82% observed a single time. V gave up 6 bases and J gave up 1 base, with 17 bases separating them. The CDR3 consists of 16 residues. CDR1 and CDR2 from the germline V gene are MNHEY and SVGEGT. This clonotype was obtained from a woman under 40 with acute or convalescent COVID-19. Sequenced sample: peripheral blood. The rearrangement uses TRBV6-2 or TRBV6-3 and TRBJ2-3; tentative D call: TRBD2 (6 bases). The CDR3 DNA reads TGTGCCAGCAGCCAGTACCGGGGGTATGGCACAGATACGCAGTATTTT. Its translation: CASSQYRGYGTDTQYF.